Detailed here is one T cell receptor beta chain. The PCR made use of 60 Vbeta and 13 Jbeta primers. Original processing notes: Approximately 11 million shared chains were among tens of millions of unique TCR beta chains counted in a later analysis. The method was immunoSEQ multiplex PCR; TCRdb's version includes in-frame clones alone and lacks a portion of them. V, J and clone size are those of that table, while D and trimming were read from the DNA. The data show 90,000 to 120,000 clones, 82% seen once. The entry originates in a study of cytomegalovirus exposure and HLA in healthy donors. The CDR3 has 16 residues. The V segment lost 0 bases and the J segment 6 bases; nucleotides outside the gene matches: 9. Per the germline V gene, CDR1 is SGDLS and CDR2 is YYNGEE.

The receptor was derived from a man younger than 40 in good health and CMV-seropositive. The J gene is TRBJ2-3, the V gene TRBV9, with 8 bases matching TRBD2. Material: PBMCs. CDR3 protein: CASSVGNGGAADTQYF. For the CDR3, the DNA is TGTGCCAGCAGCGTAGGCAACGGGGGGGCGGCGGATACGCAGTATTTT.